The rows below give T cell receptor beta chains drawn from one sample of a study of T-cell reconstitution after alpha-beta-depleted transplantation in children. One entry per CDR3 protein, called by TCRdb with MiXCR from the PCR reads. The sample has 530,000 or so distinct CDR3 sequences, over 20% seen once. The sample was PBMCs, taken before TCRalphabeta/CD19-depleted stem cell transplant. These receptors all come from a boy younger than two with Wiskott-Aldrich syndrome, due to receive a stem cell transplant. CDR3s include the opening cysteine and the closing phenylalanine or tryptophan. Fields, in order: D gene, V gene, clone size, J gene, CDR3 protein, CDR3 DNA. A D gene is named only where the DNA matches it firmly. Clone size is shown for a subset of rows, as once, few, many or a class of expanded clone.

D: TRBD1; V: TRBV7-9; size: few; J: TRBJ2-5; CDR3: CASSLLRDRVETQYF; DNA: TGTGCCAGCAGCTTACTCCGGGACAGGGTGGAGACCCAGTACTTC
D: .; V: TRBV12-3/TRBV12-4; size: .; J: TRBJ2-4; CDR3: CASSLEGPLVSAKNIQYF; DNA: TGTGCCAGCAGTTTAGAGGGCCCACTAGTGAGCGCCAAAAACATTCAGTACTTC
D: .; V: TRBV5-1; size: .; J: TRBJ2-7; CDR3: CASSLTESHEQYF; DNA: TGCGCCAGCAGCTTGACCGAGTCGCACGAGCAGTACTTC
D: TRBD2; V: TRBV6-6; size: .; J: TRBJ2-7; CDR3: CASTGTNFYEQYF; DNA: TGTGCCAGTACCGGGACTAATTTCTACGAGCAGTACTTC
D: .; V: TRBV20-1; size: few; J: TRBJ1-5; CDR3: CSASEYNQPQHF; DNA: TGCAGTGCTAGTGAATATAATCAGCCCCAGCATTTT
D: .; V: TRBV10-3; size: few; J: TRBJ1-2; CDR3: CAISVTRGSLSYSGIAYGYTF; DNA: TGTGCCATCAGTGTTACTCGGGGATCGCTTAGTTACTCGGGGATCGCTTATGGCTACACCTTC
D: .; V: TRBV18; size: .; J: TRBJ2-2; CDR3: CASSPLASTRELFF; DNA: TGTGCCAGCTCACCCCTAGCGAGCACGAGGGAGCTGTTTTTT
D: TRBD2; V: TRBV10-1; size: .; J: TRBJ2-2; CDR3: CASSQRRTSSTGELF; DNA: TGCGCCAGCAGTCAGAGGCGGACTAGTTCCACCGGGGAGCTGTTT
D: TRBD2; V: TRBV10-3; size: .; J: TRBJ2-1; CDR3: CAIGTRSNEQFF; DNA: TGTGCCATCGGGACTAGAAGCAATGAGCAGTTCTTC
D: .; V: TRBV5-1; size: .; J: TRBJ1-6; CDR3: CASSRGQSGSYNSPLHF; DNA: TGCGCCAGCAGCCGGGGGCAGTCGGGCTCCTATAATTCACCCCTCCACTTT
D: .; V: TRBV12-3/TRBV12-4; size: .; J: TRBJ1-1; CDR3: CASSLADPTEAFF; DNA: TGTGCCAGCAGTTTGGCGGATCCCACTGAAGCTTTCTTT
D: .; V: TRBV5-1; size: .; J: TRBJ1-1; CDR3: CASSSMGQSTEAFF; DNA: TGCGCCAGCAGCTCGATGGGACAAAGCACTGAAGCTTTCTTT
D: TRBD1; V: TRBV7-9; size: few; J: TRBJ2-7; CDR3: CASSQGQARGEQYF; DNA: TGTGCCAGCAGCCAGGGACAGGCCAGGGGAGAGCAGTACTTC
D: .; V: TRBV29-1; size: few; J: TRBJ2-3; CDR3: CSVEDLGTDTQYF; DNA: TGCAGCGTTGAAGATCTGGGGACAGATACGCAGTATTTT
D: .; V: TRBV5-1; size: .; J: TRBJ2-1; CDR3: CASSLRQALYNEQFF; DNA: TGCGCCAGCAGCTTGAGACAGGCCCTCTACAATGAGCAGTTCTTC
D: .; V: TRBV28; size: few; J: TRBJ2-1; CDR3: CASSSSIWGWYNEQFF; DNA: TGTGCCAGCAGTTCCTCCATTTGGGGTTGGTACAATGAGCAGTTCTTC
D: .; V: TRBV20-1; size: .; J: TRBJ2-1; CDR3: CSASRSRSLYNEQFF; DNA: TGCAGTGCTAGTAGATCCAGGTCTCTCTACAATGAGCAGTTCTTC
D: TRBD2; V: TRBV7-8; size: few; J: TRBJ2-2; CDR3: CASSPLAGVTGELFF; DNA: TGTGCCAGCAGCCCTCTAGCGGGAGTCACCGGGGAGCTGTTTTTT
D: .; V: TRBV20-1; size: few; J: TRBJ2-3; CDR3: CSAKLERGTDTQYF; DNA: TGCAGTGCTAAGTTGGAGCGGGGCACAGATACGCAGTATTTT
D: .; V: TRBV12-3/TRBV12-4; size: .; J: TRBJ2-1; CDR3: CASSTRGATNNEQFF; DNA: TGTGCCAGCAGTACCAGGGGCGCAACCAACAATGAGCAGTTCTTC
D: TRBD1; V: TRBV20-1; size: few; J: TRBJ2-1; CDR3: CSARDSTRGRGNEQFF; DNA: TGCAGTGCTAGAGATTCGACCAGGGGGAGAGGCAATGAGCAGTTCTTC
D: TRBD2; V: TRBV20-1; size: .; J: TRBJ2-1; CDR3: CRVFGGGSYNEQFF; DNA: TGCAGAGTCTTTGGCGGGGGGTCCTACAATGAGCAGTTCTTC
D: .; V: TRBV5-8; size: .; J: TRBJ2-7; CDR3: CASSLAGTPAESYEQYF; DNA: TGTGCCAGCAGCTTGGCGGGGACCCCCGCGGAGTCCTACGAGCAGTACTTC
D: TRBD2; V: TRBV6-1; size: .; J: TRBJ2-1; CDR3: CASTYGGIGFTEQFF; DNA: TGTGCCAGCACCTACGGGGGGATTGGCTTTACTGAGCAGTTCTTC
D: TRBD2; V: TRBV7-3; size: .; J: TRBJ2-3; CDR3: CASSRLAGITDTQYF; DNA: TGTGCCAGCAGCCGACTAGCGGGGATCACAGATACGCAGTATTTT
D: .; V: TRBV5-1; size: .; J: TRBJ1-1; CDR3: CASSRNSEGEAFF; DNA: TGCGCCAGCAGCCGCAACAGTGAGGGGGAAGCTTTCTTT
D: .; V: TRBV6-1; size: .; J: TRBJ2-1; CDR3: CASNEVGAHEQFF; DNA: TGTGCCAGCAACGAGGTGGGGGCCCATGAGCAGTTCTTC
D: TRBD1; V: TRBV20-1; size: .; J: TRBJ2-6; CDR3: CSAPRTGYGRAGANVLTF; DNA: TGCAGTGCACCGAGGACAGGGTACGGGCGAGCTGGGGCCAACGTCCTGACTTTC
D: TRBD1; V: TRBV4-2; size: .; J: TRBJ1-1; CDR3: CASSLGGLSTEAFF; DNA: TGTGCCAGCAGCCTAGGGGGCCTGAGCACTGAAGCTTTCTTT
D: TRBD1; V: TRBV5-1; size: few; J: TRBJ1-1; CDR3: CASRIQGATEAFF; DNA: TGCGCCAGCAGGATACAGGGGGCAACTGAAGCTTTCTTT
D: .; V: TRBV28; size: .; J: TRBJ2-1; CDR3: CASSPSSGETDEQFF; DNA: TGTGCCAGCAGTCCTTCTTCGGGGGAGACCGATGAGCAGTTCTTC
D: TRBD1; V: TRBV10-3; size: .; J: TRBJ2-3; CDR3: CAISVGQGRATDTQYF; DNA: TGTGCCATCAGTGTCGGACAGGGACGTGCCACAGATACGCAGTATTTT
D: .; V: TRBV6-1; size: few; J: TRBJ2-7; CDR3: CASTMGSNFDEQYF; DNA: TGTGCCAGCACCATGGGGAGCAATTTCGACGAGCAGTACTTC
D: TRBD2; V: TRBV3-1; size: .; J: TRBJ2-7; CDR3: CASSQDNREGHEQYF; DNA: TGTGCCAGCAGCCAAGATAACCGGGAGGGCCACGAGCAGTACTTC
D: .; V: TRBV4-1; size: .; J: TRBJ2-1; CDR3: CARNGGTFNNEQFF; DNA: TGCGCCCGCAACGGCGGGACCTTTAACAATGAGCAGTTCTTC